This is a list of T cell receptor beta chains from one sample in a study of blood T cell repertoires in COVID-19. Some clones are missing from TCRdb's copy, which holds only in-frame ones; the method was immunoSEQ multiplex PCR. The sample holds tens of thousands of clones, about nine tenths seen once. Input material: peripheral blood. Every receptor here comes from a man aged 45-60 years with active COVID-19. Each CDR3 is given with its conserved first and last residue. D genes are given only for firm matches. Clone size is stated in some rows and not others, as once, few, many or a class when expanded.

V gene: TRBV3-1/TRBV3-2; J gene: TRBJ2-4; clone size: -; D gene: TRBD1; CDR3 protein: CASKGQGGAKNIQYF; CDR3 DNA: TGTGCCAGCAAAGGACAGGGGGGAGCCAAAAACATTCAGTACTTC
V gene: TRBV7-9; J gene: TRBJ2-3; clone size: once; D gene: -; CDR3 protein: CASTSDFTDTQYF; CDR3 DNA: TGTGCCAGCACTTCAGACTTCACAGATACGCAGTATTTT
V gene: TRBV5-6; J gene: TRBJ2-3; clone size: -; D gene: TRBD1; CDR3 protein: CASSISRDSSTDTQYF; CDR3 DNA: TGTGCCAGCAGTATCTCTCGGGACAGTAGCACAGATACGCAGTATTTT
V gene: TRBV6-5; J gene: TRBJ1-3; clone size: -; D gene: -; CDR3 protein: CASHQTVSGNTIYF; CDR3 DNA: TGTGCCAGCCACCAGACAGTTTCTGGAAACACCATATATTTT
V gene: TRBV5-5; J gene: TRBJ1-1; clone size: -; D gene: -; CDR3 protein: CASSTTVNTEAFF; CDR3 DNA: TGTGCCAGCAGCACGACAGTTAACACTGAAGCTTTCTTT
V gene: TRBV6-5; J gene: TRBJ2-1; clone size: once; D gene: -; CDR3 protein: CASRPQGFSYNEQFF; CDR3 DNA: TGTGCCAGCAGACCCCAGGGGTTCTCCTACAATGAGCAGTTCTTC
V gene: TRBV6-6; J gene: TRBJ2-7; clone size: -; D gene: TRBD1; CDR3 protein: CASSSQAAGGYEQYF; CDR3 DNA: TGTGCCAGCAGTTCCCAGGCGGCAGGGGGCTACGAGCAGTACTTC
V gene: TRBV7-3; J gene: TRBJ2-5; clone size: -; D gene: TRBD1; CDR3 protein: CASSFHRGQGTQYF; CDR3 DNA: TGTGCCAGCAGCTTTCACAGGGGGCAGGGGACCCAGTACTTC
V gene: TRBV28; J gene: TRBJ2-7; clone size: -; D gene: TRBD2; CDR3 protein: CASSPGEGYEQYF; CDR3 DNA: TGTGCCAGCAGTCCTGGGGAGGGCTACGAGCAGTACTTC
V gene: TRBV5-1; J gene: TRBJ2-2; clone size: few; D gene: -; CDR3 protein: CASSLVLTGSRTGELFF; CDR3 DNA: TGCGCCAGCAGCTTGGTTCTGACGGGGAGTCGCACCGGGGAGCTGTTTTTT
V gene: TRBV28; J gene: TRBJ2-1; clone size: -; D gene: -; CDR3 protein: CASSRGGIGAGQFF; CDR3 DNA: TGTGCCAGCAGTAGGGGCGGGATTGGGGCCGGGCAGTTCTTC
V gene: TRBV4-3; J gene: TRBJ2-3; clone size: -; D gene: TRBD2; CDR3 protein: CASSQVLAGADTQYF; CDR3 DNA: TGCGCCAGCAGCCAAGTGCTAGCGGGAGCAGATACGCAGTATTTT